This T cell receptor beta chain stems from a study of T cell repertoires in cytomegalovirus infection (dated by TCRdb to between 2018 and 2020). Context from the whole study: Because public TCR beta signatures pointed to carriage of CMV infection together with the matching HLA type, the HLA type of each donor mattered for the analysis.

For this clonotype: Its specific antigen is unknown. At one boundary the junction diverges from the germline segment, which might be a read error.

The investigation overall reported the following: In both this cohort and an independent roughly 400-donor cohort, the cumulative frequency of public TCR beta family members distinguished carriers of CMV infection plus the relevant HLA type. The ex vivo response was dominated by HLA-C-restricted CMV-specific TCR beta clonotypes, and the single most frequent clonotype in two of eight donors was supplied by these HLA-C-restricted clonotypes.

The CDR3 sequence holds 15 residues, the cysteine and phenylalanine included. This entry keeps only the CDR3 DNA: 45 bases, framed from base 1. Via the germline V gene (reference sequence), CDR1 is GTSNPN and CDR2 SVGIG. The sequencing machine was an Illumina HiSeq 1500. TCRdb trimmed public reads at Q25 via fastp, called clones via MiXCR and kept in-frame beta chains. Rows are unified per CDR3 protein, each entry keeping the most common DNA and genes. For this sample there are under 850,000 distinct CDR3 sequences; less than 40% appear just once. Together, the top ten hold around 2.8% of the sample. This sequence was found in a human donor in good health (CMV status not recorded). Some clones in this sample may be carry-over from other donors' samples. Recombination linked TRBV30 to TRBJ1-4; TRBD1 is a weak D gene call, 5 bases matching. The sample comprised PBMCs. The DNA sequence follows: TGTGCCTGGAGGAGAACAGGCCCATCGGGTGAAAAAGTGTTTTTT. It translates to CAWRRTGPSGEKVFF.